Below, 26 T cell receptor beta chains from the same sample are listed, as sequenced in a study of T cells in Graves' hyperthyroidism and ophthalmopathy. Amplification of TCR beta CDR3 regions was performed using RNA transcripts as template. The HTBI set primed first-round TCR CDR3 RT-PCR. TCRdb reprocessed the multiplex PCR reads with MiXCR, giving one entry per CDR3 protein. The sample contains about 420,000 distinct CDR3 sequences, about 13% of which appear only once. The sample was blood. Every receptor here comes from a woman younger than 35 with Graves' hyperthyroidism.

The chain uses TRBV7-2 and TRBJ2-7, with TRBD2 matching over 14 bases. Trimming cost V 1 base and J 7 bases; bases outside gene matches: 6. This CDR3 is built from 16 residues. The germline gives CDR1 SGHTA, CDR2 FQGNSA. In nucleotides, the CDR3 is TGTGCCAGCAGCTTAGAGGGACTAGCGGGAGTGGGGGAGCAGTACTTC. Translation: CASSLEGLAGVGEQYF. The full variable domain, completed using reference TRBV7-2 and TRBJ2-7, is GAGVSQSPSNKVTEKGKDVELRCDPISGHTALYWYRQSLGQGLEFLIYFQGNSAPDKSGLPSDRFSAERTGGSVSTLTIQRTQQEDSAVYLCASSLEGLAGVGEQYFGPGTRLTVT.

This clonotype appeared once. With a much larger clone just one base away, this may be a read error. V is TRBV6-2 or TRBV6-3 and J is TRBJ2-1, with D perhaps matching TRBD1 (7 bases). The CDR3 runs to 15 residues. Per the germline V gene, CDR1 is MNHEY and CDR2 is SVGEGT. The DNA for the CDR3 is TGTGCCAGCAATCCATTAGTCCAGGGGGGTAATGAGCAGTCCTTC. This translates into CASNPLVQGGNEQSF.

This clonotype was seen many times. The chain joins TRBV28 to TRBJ2-5; no clear D gene. CDR1 and CDR2 from the germline V gene are MDHEN and SYDVKM. This CDR3 contains 15 residues. Trimming removed 6 bases from V and 5 bases from J, with 19 bases in between. The CDR3 sequence is CASSPVLSGRETQYF. The DNA of the CDR3 is TGTGCCAGCAGCCCAGTTTTGTCGGGCCGGGAGACCCAGTACTTC.

Concerning this clonotype: One end of the junction does not line up with germline, which may come from a read error. The chain employs TRBV3-1 and TRBJ2-7; 8 bases map to TRBD1. The CDR3 has 16 residues. The germline V gene encodes CDR1 LGHDT and CDR2 YNNKEL (reference sequence). CDR3 nucleotides: TGTGCCAGCAGACAAGACCGTACAGGGGGCTCCTACGAGCAGTACTTC. Translating it yields CASRQDRTGGSYEQYF.

This rearrangement joins TRBV11-2 to TRBJ2-1; 11 bases line up with TRBD2. Germline lookup yields CDR1 SGHAT and CDR2 FQNNGV. The CDR3 spans 16 residues. V lost 3 bases and J lost 6; bases outside the gene matches: 7. CDR3 loop: CASSLQLAGAVNEQFF. The CDR3 nucleotides are TGTGCCAGCAGCTTGCAACTAGCGGGAGCGGTCAATGAGCAGTTCTTC. Drawing the rest from reference TRBV11-2 and TRBJ2-1, the complete variable domain is EAGVAQSPRYKIIEKRQSVAFWCNPISGHATLYWYQQILGQGPKLLIQFQNNGVVDDSQLPKDRFSAERLKGVDSTLKIQPAKLEDSAVYLCASSLQLAGAVNEQFFGPGTRLTVL.

This clonotype was observed many times. The gene calls are TRBV6-1 and TRBJ2-7; 9 positions agree with TRBD2. V gave up 8 bases and J gave up 3 bases; unmatched junction bases: 8. Germline V gives CDR1 MNHNS, CDR2 SASEGT. This CDR3 is built from 14 residues. The CDR3 protein is CASQGLAGNYEQYF. Here the CDR3 DNA reads TGTGCCAGCCAAGGGCTAGCGGGGAACTACGAGCAGTACTTC.

In its sample, this clonotype was seen many times. CDR3 coding DNA: TGTGCCTGGAGTGTAGGGATGGTCAATCAGCCCCAGCATTTT. Its translation is CAWSVGMVNQPQHF. The rearrangement links TRBV30 to TRBJ1-5; D not resolved. This CDR3 is built from 14 residues. CDR1 is GTSNPN and CDR2 is SVGIG in the germline V gene (reference sequence). Deletions cut 0 bases from V and 3 bases from J, with 9 bases between. The variable domain in full, with the rest retrieved from reference TRBV30 and TRBJ1-5, is SQTIHQWPATLVQPVGSPLSLECTVEGTSNPNLYWYRQAAGRGLQLLFYSVGIGQISSEVPQNLSASRPQDRQFILSSKKLLLSDSGFYLCAWSVGMVNQPQHFGDGTRLSIL.

This clonotype was detected ten times or more. Written as DNA, the CDR3 is TGTGCCAGCAGCAACACGGCAGACGAGCAGTACTTC. Encoded protein: CASSNTADEQYF. The chain joins TRBV5-4 to TRBJ2-7; D gene uncertain. The CDR3 runs to 12 residues. The V gene lost 4 bases and the J gene lost 5 bases, with 10 bases spanning the gap. Per the germline V gene, CDR1 is SGHNT and CDR2 is YYREEE (reference sequence).

In its sample, this clonotype was seen many times. The V and J genes are TRBV29-1 and TRBJ1-2; no definite D call. This CDR3 is 10 amino acids long. Trimming pared 3 bases from V and 5 bases from J, leaving 4 bases between. Germline CDR1 and CDR2: SQVTM and ANQGSEA. CDR3 bases: TGCAGCGTTGACGGGTATGGCTACACCTTC. It translates to CSVDGYGYTF.

The J gene is TRBJ2-4, the V gene TRBV7-2, with 7 bases identical to TRBD1. Germline-derived CDR1 and CDR2 are SGHTA and FQGNSA. V shed 4 bases and J 0 bases; nucleotides not matched to a gene: 6. This CDR3 contains 16 residues. In DNA form, the CDR3 reads TGTGCCAGCAGCTCACTGACAGGGTTAGCCAAAAACATTCAGTACTTC. Encoded protein: CASSSLTGLAKNIQYF.

The V and J genes are TRBV12-3 or TRBV12-4 and TRBJ1-2, with 7 bases lining up with TRBD1. CDR3 length equals 14 residues. Trimming removed 2 bases from V and 7 bases from J; junction bases left unmatched: 7. Here the CDR3 reads CASSLNSKGAGYTF. The CDR3 region has the DNA TGTGCCAGCAGTTTAAATTCTAAGGGGGCTGGCTACACCTTC.

This clonotype was counted at least ten times. This chain uses TRBV28 with TRBJ2-7; D gene uncertain. Trimming removed 3 bases at V and 0 bases at J, with 12 bases between. Per germline, CDR1 MDHEN and CDR2 SYDVKM. This CDR3 has 15 residues. This CDR3 reads CASSFTAASSYEQYF. DNA for the CDR3: TGTGCCAGCAGTTTTACGGCGGCAAGCTCCTACGAGCAGTACTTC.

This clonotype was observed a few times. The chain links TRBV28 to TRBJ2-1; 8 positions agree with TRBD1. V was clipped by 4 bases and J by 6 bases; unmatched bases: 11. The CDR3 has 16 amino acids. CDR1 is MDHEN, CDR2 SYDVKM, per germline. CDR3: CASSSPRTGTFNEQFF. CDR3 in DNA: TGTGCCAGCAGTTCGCCGCGGACAGGGACGTTCAATGAGCAGTTCTTC.

At least ten counts were recorded for this clonotype. The rearrangement links TRBV6-1 to TRBJ2-7, with TRBD2 matching over 11 bases. The CDR3 length is 15 residues. J lost 5 bases, V lost 6 bases, and 9 bases had no gene match. The germline gives CDR1 MNHNS, CDR2 SASEGT. CDR3 in amino acids: CASSHIAGGPNEQYF. Written as DNA, the CDR3 is TGTGCCAGCAGCCACATAGCGGGAGGGCCGAACGAGCAGTACTTC.

This clonotype occurred a few times. The rearrangement links TRBV4-3 to TRBJ2-2; D gene uncertain. The CDR3 is 13 amino acids. Germline CDR1 is LGHNA and CDR2 is YSLEER. The germline V and J ends were trimmed by 3 bases and 5 bases, with 7 bases remaining between them. This CDR3 reads CASSHTETGELFF. CDR3 in DNA: TGCGCCAGCAGCCACACAGAGACCGGGGAGCTGTTTTTT.

This chain uses TRBV9 with TRBJ2-7, with 9 bases identical to TRBD1. This CDR3 contains 15 residues. V shed 3 bases and J 2 bases; nucleotides not matched to a gene: 6. Germline CDR1 is SGDLS and CDR2 is YYNGEE. For the CDR3, the DNA is TGTGCCAGCAGCGCCGCGACAGGGGGAGCCTACGAGCAGTACTTC. It yields the protein CASSAATGGAYEQYF.

The chain links TRBV5-1 to TRBJ1-6; D gene uncertain. Germline V CDR1 and CDR2: SGHRS, YFSETQ. The length of the CDR3 is 14 residues. V dropped 0 bases and J dropped 5 bases, with 6 bases sitting between them. The CDR3 DNA follows: TGCGCCAGCAGCTTGGACACGCATAATTCACCCCTCCACTTT. Residues: CASSLDTHNSPLHF.

This clonotype was seen at least ten times. The genes are TRBV12-3 or TRBV12-4 and TRBJ1-5, with D uncertain. V lost 2 bases to trimming and J lost 5 bases, with 7 bases between them. This CDR3 region has 13 residues. The CDR3 nucleotides are TGTGCCAGCAGTTTATTAGGAGATCAGCCCCAGCATTTT. Translated: CASSLLGDQPQHF.

This clonotype was seen a handful of times. The chain couples TRBV5-1 to TRBJ2-6, with D uncertain. This CDR3 is built from 15 residues. Germline V CDR1 and CDR2: SGHRS, YFSETQ. V was clipped by 0 bases and J by 3 bases, with 7 bases between them. The CDR3, as DNA: TGCGCCAGCAGCTTGGTTGGGGATGGGGCCAACGTCCTGACTTTC. It codes for CASSLVGDGANVLTF.

This clonotype was detected many times. The chain has TRBV11-2 and TRBJ2-3; no clear D gene. Germline values: CDR1 SGHAT, CDR2 FQNNGV. V was pared by 1 base and J by 0 bases, with 23 bases between. The CDR3 covers 20 residues. CDR3 nucleotides: TGTGCCAGCAGCTTAGCCCCCGGGTCGGAAAATCCGACTAGCACAGATACGCAGTATTTT. The encoded protein is CASSLAPGSENPTSTDTQYF.

In its sample, this clonotype was seen many times. The chain uses TRBV7-2 and TRBJ2-1; 13 positions match TRBD2. Germline CDR1 reads SGHTA; CDR2 reads FQGNSA. The CDR3 is 16 residues long. The junction had 6 bases not matched to a gene; V was cut back by 2 bases and J by 8 bases. The CDR3 nucleotides are TGTGCCAGCAGCTTAAGGACTAGCGGGAGTATCTATGAGCAGTTCTTC. The encoded protein is CASSLRTSGSIYEQFF.

This clonotype was counted only a few times. This sequence may be a read error, since a much larger clone differs from it by one base. The chain recombines TRBV28 with TRBJ1-2; tentatively, D is TRBD1 (5 bases). Germline CDR1 MDHEN, CDR2 SYDVKM. CDR3 length: 16 residues. The V and J ends lost 3 bases and 0 bases respectively, with 14 bases between them. The CDR3 loop is CASSLLPGRTNYGYTF. DNA of the CDR3: TGTGCCAGCAGTTTGTTACCGGGACGAACTAACTATGGCTACACCTTC.

This clonotype has a count of ten or more. This chain joins TRBV6-1 and TRBJ1-1; 8 bases are shared with TRBD1. Germline CDR1 MNHNS, CDR2 SASEGT. This CDR3 contains 12 residues. V lost 6 bases, J lost 10 bases, and 7 bases stayed unmatched. The CDR3 DNA sequence: TGTGCCAGCAGCCTATTACAGGGGGTAGCTTTCTTT. Its protein is CASSLLQGVAFF.

A remark on this clonotype: A read error is possible here, since a much larger clone lies one base away. V usage is TRBV20-1 and J usage is TRBJ2-7; maybe TRBD1 (5 bases). The CDR3 has 14 residues. CDR1 DFQATT and CDR2 SNEGSKA come from the germline V gene (reference sequence). Trimming stripped 0 bases from V and 6 bases from J, with 15 bases between. The CDR3 region is CSARDRQGRSEQYF. The CDR3 coding sequence is TGCAGTGCTAGAGATCGGCAGGGTCGCAGCGAGCAGTACTTC.

This clonotype was detected ten times or more. The chain has TRBV28 and TRBJ1-2; D is perhaps TRBD1 (6 bases). Between the trimmed V and J ends, which lost 5 bases and 7 bases, there was a span of 20 bases. The CDR3 sequence is 15 residues long. The germline V gene encodes CDR1 MDHEN and CDR2 SYDVKM. CDR3 sequence (DNA): TGTGCCAGCAGTCGCTTTTGGACAGCCCCCTTTGGCTACACCTTC. It translates to CASSRFWTAPFGYTF.

The table lists this clonotype with many counts. The chain employs TRBV5-1 and TRBJ2-7; D uncertain. This CDR3 has 14 residues. CDR1 SGHRS and CDR2 YFSETQ come from the germline V gene. The V end was cut by 1 base, the J end by 7 bases, with 15 bases between. The CDR3 bases are TGCGCCAGCAGCTTGAAGGGTCCGCTTGAAGAGCAGTACTTC. It translates to CASSLKGPLEEQYF.